The T cell receptor (beta chain) described here comes from a study of beta chain features in type 1 diabetes. This clone turned up a few times. The authors reverse transcribed all of the isolated RNA, so sequencing captured expressed TCRB transcripts. This table comes from immunoSEQ multiplex PCR, and its TCRdb copy is limited to in-frame clones, with some not included. The sample yields 350,000 to 450,000 clones, approximately 16% seen once. The V and J ends lost 6 bases and 6 bases, in that order; junction bases with no gene match: 4. Germline V CDR1 and CDR2: SGHAT, FQNNGV. The CDR3 is 12 amino acids.

Sequencing used naive CD4+ T cells from blood. This clonotype was sampled from a woman aged 18-35 years in good health. The V and J genes are TRBV11-2 and TRBJ1-1; 7 bases are shared with TRBD1. The CDR3, as DNA: TGTGCCAGCAGGGCGACAGGGTCTGAAGCTTTCTTT. Residues: CASRATGSEAFF.